The clone carrying this TCR beta chain came up a few times. Its antigen is unidentified. TCRdb processed the reads anew with MiXCR; each CDR3 protein has one entry. The sample has approximately 70,000 distinct CDR3 sequences, 20% to 25% seen once. This entry belongs to a study of T cell repertoires in cytomegalovirus infection. Study findings and constraints: Adding up the frequency of public TCR beta families identified people who carried CMV plus the relevant HLA. It was HLA-C-restricted CMV-specific TCR beta clonotypes that dominated the response ex vivo.

The sequence came from a human donor in good health (CMV status not recorded). Some clones in this sample may be carry-over from other donors' samples. The specimen was PBMCs, sequenced either directly or after in vitro stimulation (not recorded which).

This CDR3 is CASRLLAGGINTGELFF. CDR3 nucleotide sequence: TGTGCCAGCAGATTACTAGCGGGAGGGATTAACACCGGGGAGCTGTTTTTT. This chain links TRBV5-4 with TRBJ2-2, with 13 bases identical to TRBD2. There are 17 residues in the CDR3. V lost 5 bases, J lost 2 bases, and 6 bases stayed unmatched. The V gene's germline CDR1 is SGHNT and CDR2 YYREEE (reference sequence). Based on the CDR3 plus reference TRBV5-4 and TRBJ2-2, the full variable domain is ETGVTQSPTHLIKTRGQQVTLRCSSQSGHNTVSWYQQALGQGPQFIFQYYREEENGRGNFPPRFSGLQFPNYSSELNVNALELDDSALYLCASRLLAGGINTGELFFGEGSRLTVL.